The 13 T cell receptor beta chains listed next were all sequenced from one sample in a study of cytomegalovirus exposure and HLA in healthy donors. The PCR ran on 60 Vbeta and 13 Jbeta primers. Method: immunoSEQ multiplex PCR; TCRdb's copy keeps in-frame clones and lacks some. In the table there are about 200,000 clones, 65% to 90% of which are singletons. Sequencing was performed on PBMCs. All receptors come from a woman in her forties or fifties in good health and CMV-seronegative.

V and J are TRBV27 and TRBJ2-1; D may be TRBD1 (6 bases). V was pared by 7 bases and J by 0 bases, with 10 bases between. There are 14 residues in the CDR3. CDR1 is MNHEY, CDR2 SMNVEV, per germline (reference sequence). CDR3 in DNA: TGTGCCAGCAAGGGGGAGAGCTCCTACAATGAGCAGTTCTTC. It specifies CASKGESSYNEQFF.

The chain recombines TRBV10-3 with TRBJ2-7; 8 nucleotides match TRBD2. The CDR3 consists of 13 residues. V trimming: 6 bases; J trimming: 6 bases; junction bases outside the gene matches: 7. The germline V gene encodes CDR1 ENHRY and CDR2 SYGVKD. CDR3 amino acids: CAIRSGSGSEQYF. As DNA, the CDR3 is TGTGCCATCAGGAGCGGGAGCGGAAGCGAGCAGTACTTC.

This chain uses TRBV7-2 with TRBJ2-7; D might be TRBD1 (6 bases). Germline lookup yields CDR1 SGHTA and CDR2 FQGNSA. Trimming left V 5 bases short and J 7 bases short, with 15 bases between. The CDR3 has 13 residues. The CDR3: CASSMSGAQEQYF. CDR3 nucleotide sequence: TGTGCCAGCAGCATGTCAGGGGCGCAGGAGCAGTACTTC.

V usage is TRBV14 and J usage is TRBJ2-7; maybe TRBD1 (5 bases). The CDR3 runs to 17 residues. Trimming removed 1 base from V and 0 bases from J, with 16 bases in between. Germline V lookup: CDR1 SGHDN, CDR2 FVKESK. The CDR3 DNA sequence: TGTGCCAGCAGCCAAGGACAGCTATACCCATTCTCCTACGAGCAGTACTTC. This codes for CASSQGQLYPFSYEQYF.

The chain is built from TRBV10-2 and TRBJ1-1, with D possibly matching TRBD1 (6 bases). From germline, CDR1 is WSHSY and CDR2 SAAADI. V was clipped by 6 bases and J by 7 bases, with 12 bases between them. The CDR3 is 12 residues long. CDR3 residues: CASSKDRIEAFF. The DNA for the CDR3 is TGCGCCAGCAGCAAAGACAGGATTGAAGCTTTCTTT.

This clone showed up just once. This chain uses TRBV29-1 with TRBJ1-2; weak D call: TRBD1 (6 bases). V shed 7 bases and J shed 4 bases, with 19 bases lying between them. Germline V gives CDR1 SQVTM, CDR2 ANQGSEA. The CDR3 covers 14 residues. The CDR3 is CSAMDSLAPYGYTF. CDR3 nucleotides: TGCAGCGCTATGGACAGTTTGGCTCCCTATGGCTACACCTTC.

This sequence joins TRBV6-5 and TRBJ1-2; no clear D gene. With 10 bases removed from V and 0 bases from J, the gap between germline ends came to 15 bases. The CDR3 spans 14 residues. CDR1 is MNHEY, CDR2 SVGAGI, per germline. CDR3 coding DNA: TGTGCCACAAGGAGAGGCGGTTCTAACTATGGCTACACCTTC. Translated, it gives CATRRGGSNYGYTF.

V usage is TRBV5-1 and J usage is TRBJ2-2; D is perhaps TRBD2 (7 bases). The CDR3 runs 15 residues. V dropped 7 bases and J dropped 8 bases, with 21 bases sitting between them. Germline CDR1 and CDR2: SGHRS and YFSETQ. The DNA for the CDR3 is TGCGCCAGCCCATTGAAGGGGGGGTCGAGTGGGGAGCTGTTTTTT. Its translation is CASPLKGGSSGELFF.

The V gene is TRBV2, the J gene TRBJ1-4; D is unclear. V lost 3 bases and J 3 bases, leaving 14 bases between the germline ends. The CDR3 runs to 16 residues. Germline V gene sequence: CDR1 SNHLY, CDR2 FYNNEI. In nucleotides, the CDR3 is TGTGCCAGCAGTGATCTTTTTGGGCCAGCTAATGAAAAACTGTTTTTT. It encodes CASSDLFGPANEKLFF.

V usage is TRBV4-2 and J usage is TRBJ1-3; TRBD1 agrees at 10 bases. V was pared by 5 bases and J by 4 bases, with 11 bases of the junction left unmatched. The CDR3 spans 17 residues. Germline CDR1 reads LGHNA; CDR2 reads YNFKEQ. For the CDR3, the DNA is TGTGCCAGCAGCAAGGGATTGGGACAGGGGTCAGGAAACACCATATATTTT. Protein product: CASSKGLGQGSGNTIYF.

The rearrangement uses TRBV27 and TRBJ2-1, with 9 bases identical to TRBD2. The length of the CDR3 is 16 residues. Losses at the gene ends were 3 bases for V and 5 bases for J; bases not matched to a gene: 8. Looked up from germline, CDR1 is MNHEY and CDR2 is SMNVEV (reference sequence). As DNA, the CDR3 is TGTGCCAGCAGTTTTACAGGACTAGCGATCAACAATGAGCAGTTCTTC. Its protein product is CASSFTGLAINNEQFF.

This chain joins TRBV5-1 and TRBJ2-7; 13 bases agree with TRBD2. CDR1 is SGHRS, CDR2 YFSETQ, per germline. This CDR3 is 18 amino acids long. Trimming at V came to 5 bases and at J to 5 bases, leaving 16 bases not matched to a gene. Written as DNA, the CDR3 is TGCGCCAGCAGTCGTTGGGACCGAGGGACTAGCGGGACCAACGAGCAGTACTTC. It yields the protein CASSRWDRGTSGTNEQYF.

The genes are TRBV7-9 and TRBJ1-2; TRBD1 aligns across 11 bases. Germline lookup yields CDR1 SEHNR and CDR2 FQNEAQ (reference sequence). The length of the CDR3 is 14 residues. Germline trimming cut 0 bases from V and 7 bases from J; bases unmatched to any gene: 1. CDR3 coding DNA: TGTGCCAGCAGCTTAGCGGACAGGGGGCTTGGCTACACCTTC. Translation gives CASSLADRGLGYTF.